Listed below are T cell receptor beta chains from one sample, sequenced in a study of CD8 T cells in ankylosing spondylitis. MiXCR, applied by TCRdb to the 5' RACE reads, yields one record per CDR3 protein. The sample lists 230,000 or so distinct CDR3 sequences, under 30% occurring once. What was sequenced was blood, either unsorted or a sorted T cell fraction (not recorded which). The receptors shown here come from a male donor with ankylosing spondylitis or in good health (not recorded which). Each CDR3 is given with its conserved first and last residue. The D gene is left open where the match is weak. The listing skips clone size in some rows; elsewhere it reads once, few, many or a size class.

V gene,J gene,D gene,CDR3 length,clone size,CDR3 DNA,CDR3 protein
TRBV29-1,TRBJ2-7,NA,11,few,TGCAGCGTTGATACGGTAGGAGAGCAGTACTTC,CSVDTVGEQYF
TRBV5-1,TRBJ2-5,TRBD1,17,NA,TGCGCCAGCCCGCCTAGTCCCGGGACAGGGGGCGAGAAGACCCAGTACTTC,CASPPSPGTGGEKTQYF
TRBV15,TRBJ2-3,NA,13,NA,TGTGCCACCAGCAGAGATAACACAGATACGCAGTATTTT,CATSRDNTDTQYF
TRBV28,TRBJ1-2,TRBD1,15,many,TGTGCCAGCAGTCGTCCGGGACAGGGGAACTATGGCTACACCTTC,CASSRPGQGNYGYTF
TRBV12-3/TRBV12-4,TRBJ1-2,TRBD1,13,many,TGTGCCAGCAGCCCGGACAGGAACTATGGCTACACCTTC,CASSPDRNYGYTF
TRBV6-1,TRBJ2-1,NA,15,NA,TGTGCCAGCAGTGAAATGGGGGCCGTTTATAATGAGCAGTTCTTC,CASSEMGAVYNEQFF
TRBV20-1,TRBJ1-5,TRBD1,14,many,TGCAGTGTACACAGGGGTAGTGGGGATCAGCCCCAGCATTTT,CSVHRGSGDQPQHF
TRBV10-1,TRBJ2-3,NA,13,few,TGCGCCAGCAGTGAGGATGGGGCTGATACGCAGTATTTT,CASSEDGADTQYF
TRBV20-1,TRBJ2-5,NA,12,few,TGCAGTGCTCACAGGTTTGGAGAGACCCAGTACTTC,CSAHRFGETQYF
TRBV7-2,TRBJ1-4,TRBD1,17,many,TGTGCCAGCAGCTTAGTTGGGGGACAGGTCGGAGGTGAAAAACTGTTTTTT,CASSLVGGQVGGEKLFF
TRBV20-1,TRBJ2-7,TRBD2,17,NA,TGCAGTGCTAGAGATCCCGGGACTAGCGGGGGTTCCGACGAGCAGTACTTC,CSARDPGTSGGSDEQYF
TRBV10-3,TRBJ1-1,TRBD1,14,few,TGTGCCATCAGCGGGGGACAGGGGAACACTGAAGCTTTCTTT,CAISGGQGNTEAFF
TRBV2,TRBJ2-7,NA,14,many,TGTGCCAGCAGTGACGCTGGAATCTCCTACGAGCAGTACTTC,CASSDAGISYEQYF
TRBV3-1,TRBJ2-7,NA,15,NA,TGTGCCAGCAGCCATTTCAGTCCAGTCCGGGTCGAGCAGTACTTC,CASSHFSPVRVEQYF
TRBV29-1,TRBJ2-3,TRBD2,14,NA,TGCAGCGTTGAGGAGGGACTATTAGCAGATACGCAGTATTTT,CSVEEGLLADTQYF
TRBV12-3/TRBV12-4,TRBJ2-2,NA,16,many,TGTGCCAGCACCGCTGGGGGGCTGGGGGACACCGGGGAGCTGTTTTTT,CASTAGGLGDTGELFF
TRBV7-9,TRBJ2-1,TRBD1,15,many,TGTGCCAGCAGCTTAGCGTACGGACAGGGCAATGAGCAGTTCTTC,CASSLAYGQGNEQFF
TRBV20-1,TRBJ2-5,TRBD2,15,many,TGCAGTGCTAGACGACTAGCGGGGGGGGGAGAGACCCAGTACTTC,CSARRLAGGGETQYF
TRBV7-9,TRBJ2-7,TRBD1,14,once,TGTGCCAGCAGCTCCCAACAGGGGCCCTACGAGCAGTACTTC,CASSSQQGPYEQYF
TRBV6-5,TRBJ1-5,TRBD1,13,few,TGTGCCAGCAGTTGGGACAGGGGTCAGCCCCAGCATTTT,CASSWDRGQPQHF
TRBV24-1,TRBJ2-6,NA,14,few,TGTGCCACTGGGAGGACCATTGGGGCCAACGTCCTGACTTTC,CATGRTIGANVLTF
TRBV15,TRBJ1-1,TRBD1,14,NA,TGCGCCACCAGCGGCAGACAGGGCGGAACTGAAGCTTTCTTT,CATSGRQGGTEAFF
TRBV5-1,TRBJ2-5,TRBD2,15,few,TGCGCCAGCAGCCCCCCGGGGGGACCCGGAGAGACCCAGTACTTC,CASSPPGGPGETQYF
TRBV20-1,TRBJ2-3,NA,14,NA,TGCAGTGCTAGGACGCCAGGGACAACAGATACGCAGTATTTT,CSARTPGTTDTQYF
TRBV20-1,TRBJ2-4,TRBD1,16,few,TGCAGTGCTCTGGGGACGGGACAGGGAAGAGGAAACATTCAGTACTTC,CSALGTGQGRGNIQYF
TRBV7-6,TRBJ2-1,NA,14,few,TGTGCCAGCAGCTTAGAGGCGCTGTACAATGAGCAGTTCTTC,CASSLEALYNEQFF
TRBV29-1,TRBJ1-2,TRBD1,14,few,TGCAGCGTCCGACCGGGACAGGGGTCGGATGGCTACACCTTC,CSVRPGQGSDGYTF
TRBV29-1,TRBJ2-5,NA,14,NA,TGCAGCGTTCCCTGGGGGACCCGGGGGAAGACCCAGTACTTC,CSVPWGTRGKTQYF
TRBV10-2,TRBJ2-5,NA,12,many,TGCGCCACCGGGGGGCTTCCAGAGACCCAGTACTTC,CATGGLPETQYF
TRBV20-1,TRBJ2-2,NA,13,NA,TGCAGTGCTAGTCCCAGTGCGAGAGGGGAGCTGTTTTTT,CSASPSARGELFF
TRBV12-3/TRBV12-4,TRBJ2-3,NA,15,NA,TGTGCCAGCAGTTCCTCGTTCGAGGGACCAGATACGCAGTATTTT,CASSSSFEGPDTQYF
TRBV12-3/TRBV12-4,TRBJ1-6,NA,16,many,TGTGCCAGCAGTTCCCCGCCGGGACTGCGTAATTCACCCCTCCACTTT,CASSSPPGLRNSPLHF
TRBV10-3,TRBJ2-5,TRBD2,16,NA,TGTGCCATCAGTGGCCGGGGGGGCGCCGGAAAGGAGACCCAGTACTTC,CAISGRGGAGKETQYF
TRBV20-1,TRBJ2-3,NA,17,many,TGCAGTGCTCCTACCCCATCCGGTGGGGGGAACAGGGATACGCAGTATTTT,CSAPTPSGGGNRDTQYF
TRBV15,TRBJ2-5,NA,15,NA,TGTGCCACCAGCAGAGATCGGGTCCAACAAGAGACCCAGTACTTC,CATSRDRVQQETQYF
TRBV10-3,TRBJ2-7,TRBD1,15,few,TGTGCCACCTCCCCCCTGACAGGGACGGTAGACGAGCAGTACTTC,CATSPLTGTVDEQYF
TRBV20-1,TRBJ1-5,NA,13,many,TGCAGGGCTAAGGCGGATAGCAATCAGCCCCAGCATTTT,CRAKADSNQPQHF
TRBV18,TRBJ2-7,TRBD2,13,few,TGTGCCGGCGGGGGGGGTGATGGAAGCGAGCAGTACTTC,CAGGGGDGSEQYF
TRBV12-3/TRBV12-4,TRBJ2-3,TRBD1,16,few,TGTGCCAGCAGTTTCGACAGGGGGCTTGGCACAGATACGCAGTATTTT,CASSFDRGLGTDTQYF
TRBV12-3/TRBV12-4,TRBJ2-3,NA,16,NA,TGTGCCAGCAGTTTATGGGTAGGGGCTAGCACAGATACGCAGTATTTT,CASSLWVGASTDTQYF
TRBV20-1,TRBJ2-1,TRBD1,14,few,TGCAGTGCGCCCCGGGACAGGTCCTACAATGAGCAGTTCTTC,CSAPRDRSYNEQFF
TRBV12-3/TRBV12-4,TRBJ2-2,TRBD2,17,NA,TGTGCCAGCAGCCACTCCTCCCAGCGGGGGGCCACCGGGGAGCTGTTTTTT,CASSHSSQRGATGELFF
TRBV20-1,TRBJ1-6,NA,14,many,TGCAGTGCCCGAAGGGGTTCCTATAATTCACCCCTCCACTTT,CSARRGSYNSPLHF
TRBV5-1,TRBJ1-6,NA,15,NA,TGCGCCAGCAGCTCCTCCGACGGACGAAATTCACCCCTCCACTTT,CASSSSDGRNSPLHF
TRBV6-5,TRBJ1-4,TRBD1,14,few,TGTGCCAGCAGTTCAGACAGGGGAGGTGAAAAACTGTTTTTT,CASSSDRGGEKLFF
TRBV20-1,TRBJ2-7,TRBD2,16,many,TGCAGTGCTAACTCTCCCGGGACTAGCGGTGGGTACGAGCAGTACTTC,CSANSPGTSGGYEQYF
TRBV4-1,TRBJ2-7,NA,15,NA,TGCGCCAGCAGCCAAGGCCGAGGAGAGATTTACGAGCAGTACTTC,CASSQGRGEIYEQYF
TRBV29-1,TRBJ2-1,TRBD1,13,NA,TGCAGCGTTCGGACAGGGGGCCATGATGAGCAGTTCTTC,CSVRTGGHDEQFF